This entry describes one TCR beta chain. Its target is not known. This entry is derived from a study of a mutant IDH1 vaccine in newly diagnosed glioma. Whole-study context: In weeks 1, 3, 5, 7, 11, 15, 19 and 23, patients were immunized, eight times in all. Vaccination was launched 4-6 weeks after radiotherapy alone, or with temozolomide cycles.

Noted time point: week 11, during vaccination. A single vaccine dose contained 300 ug of mutant IDH1 20-mer peptide, and topical imiquimod was used with it. There are 13 residues in the CDR3. From germline, CDR1 is MGHRA and CDR2 YSYEKL. The V and J ends lost 5 bases and 7 bases respectively, with 12 bases between them. Repertoires were generated with immunoSEQ multiplex PCR, while TCRdb's copy carries only in-frame clones and drops some. The repertoire includes 40,000 or so clones, roughly 84% of them detected once, and roughly 2% sits in the top ten. The input for sequencing was PBMCs, taken from a glioma patient whose treatment included an IDH1 peptide vaccine. V gene TRBV4-1 combines with J gene TRBJ1-3; D gene ambiguous. The receptor's source is a man aged 40-49 years with glioma. The CDR3 DNA is TGCGCCAGCAGCGCCCCAGTGGGGAACACCATATATTTT. Protein product: CASSAPVGNTIYF.